This TCR beta chain came from a study of cytomegalovirus exposure and HLA in healthy donors. Study overall: The same platform as the approximately 640 first-cohort repertoires was used for the 120 validation repertoires, a later analysis reported. Findings and caveats of the study: In the 130 or so validation repertoires, just under 95% of cluster scores exceeded 0, per a later analysis. The study put 150 or so TCR beta chains on its list as cytomegalovirus-associated.

As concerns this clone: What it binds is unknown.

Method: immunoSEQ multiplex PCR; TCRdb's copy keeps in-frame clones and lacks some. The table records around 70,000 clones, approximately 95% of them present only once. Germline CDR1 SGHNT, CDR2 YENEEA. The CDR3 loop spans 15 amino acids. V shed 2 bases and J 4 bases; nucleotides not matched to a gene: 8. V is TRBV11-3 and J is TRBJ2-7; TRBD1 aligns across 7 bases. This TCR was recovered from a man between 18 and 35 years old in good health and CMV-seropositive. The sample consisted of PBMCs. The CDR3 nucleotides are TGTGCCAGCAGCTTAAGGACAGGTTTTTGGTACGAGCAGTACTTC. It is translated as CASSLRTGFWYEQYF.